This T cell receptor beta chain was sequenced for a study of blood T cell repertoires in COVID-19. This CDR3 is built from 13 residues. Germline-derived CDR1 and CDR2 are SGHNT and YENEEA. Trimming left V 6 bases short and J 4 bases short, with 11 bases between. Original methodology: Estimates of nucleated cell counts were drawn from the amplification of reference gene primers. Assay: immunoSEQ multiplex PCR; the TCRdb copy retains only in-frame clones and omits some. The V and J calls and clone size are taken from that table; D and trimming were inferred from the DNA. This sample carries some 300,000 clones, about 90% of them seen once, and the ten largest clones take 1%. The study assigned cohorts using participant-reported clinical history.

The chain carries TRBV11-3 and TRBJ2-3; tentatively, D is TRBD1 (6 bases). This receptor was obtained from a woman aged 25 to 39 who had recovered from COVID-19. Sequenced: PBMCs or T cells enriched from blood (not recorded which). The CDR3 nucleotides read TGTGCCAGCAGTTCCCCAGGGGCAGATACGCAGTATTTT. Translating gives CASSSPGADTQYF.